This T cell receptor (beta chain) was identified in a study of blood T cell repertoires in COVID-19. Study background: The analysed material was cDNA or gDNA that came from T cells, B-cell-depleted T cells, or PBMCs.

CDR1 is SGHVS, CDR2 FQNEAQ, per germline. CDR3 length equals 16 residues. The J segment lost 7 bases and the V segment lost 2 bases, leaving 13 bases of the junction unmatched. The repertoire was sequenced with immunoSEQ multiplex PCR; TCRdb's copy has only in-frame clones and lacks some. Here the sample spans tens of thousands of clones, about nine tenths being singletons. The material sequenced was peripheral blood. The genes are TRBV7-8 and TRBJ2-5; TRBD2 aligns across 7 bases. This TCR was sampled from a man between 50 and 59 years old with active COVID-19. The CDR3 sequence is CASSLHGGLGEGTQYF. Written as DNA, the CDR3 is TGTGCCAGCAGCTTACACGGAGGTTTGGGGGAGGGGACCCAGTACTTC.